The present T cell receptor beta chain was sequenced within a study of blood T cell repertoires in COVID-19. Libraries were prepared by immunoSEQ multiplex PCR; TCRdb keeps only in-frame clonotypes and omits some of them. The table records around 27,000 clones, 75% to 85% of them present only once. V gave up 8 bases and J gave up 5 bases; unmatched junction bases: 11. Germline-derived CDR1 and CDR2 are MNHEY and SVGAGI. CDR3 size: 15 residues. V usage is TRBV6-5 and J usage is TRBJ2-5; 10 bases match TRBD2. The clonotype originates from a human donor in a cohort sampled during active COVID-19. Sequenced input: peripheral blood. CDR3 protein: CASRASGSPGETQYF. Written as DNA, the CDR3 is TGTGCCAGCCGAGCTAGCGGGAGCCCCGGGGAGACCCAGTACTTC.